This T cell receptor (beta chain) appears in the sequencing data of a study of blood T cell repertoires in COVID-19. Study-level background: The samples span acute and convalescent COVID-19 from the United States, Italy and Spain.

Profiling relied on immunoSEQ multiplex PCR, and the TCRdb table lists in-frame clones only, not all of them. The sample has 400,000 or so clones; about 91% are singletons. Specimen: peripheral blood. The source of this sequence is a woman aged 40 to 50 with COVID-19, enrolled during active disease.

CDR3 sequence reads: CASSLADGTSGGTDTQYF. CDR3 nucleotides: TGTGCCAGCAGCTTAGCGGACGGGACTAGCGGGGGGACAGATACGCAGTATTTT. The V gene is TRBV7-2, the J gene TRBJ2-3; 15 bases match TRBD2. CDR1 SGHTA and CDR2 FQGNSA come from the germline V gene. V shed 0 bases and J 3 bases; nucleotides not matched to a gene: 4. CDR3 size: 18 residues.